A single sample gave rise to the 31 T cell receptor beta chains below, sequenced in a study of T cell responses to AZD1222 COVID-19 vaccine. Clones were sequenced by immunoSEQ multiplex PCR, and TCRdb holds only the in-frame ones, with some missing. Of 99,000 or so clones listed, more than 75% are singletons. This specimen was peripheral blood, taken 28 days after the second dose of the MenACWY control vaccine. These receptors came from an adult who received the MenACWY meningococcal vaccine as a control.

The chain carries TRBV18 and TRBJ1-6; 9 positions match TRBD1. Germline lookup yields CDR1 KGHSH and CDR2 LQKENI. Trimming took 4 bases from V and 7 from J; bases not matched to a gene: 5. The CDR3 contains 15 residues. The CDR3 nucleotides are TGTGCCAGCTCACGCACCGGGACAGGGAATTCACCCCTCCACTTT. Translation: CASSRTGTGNSPLHF.

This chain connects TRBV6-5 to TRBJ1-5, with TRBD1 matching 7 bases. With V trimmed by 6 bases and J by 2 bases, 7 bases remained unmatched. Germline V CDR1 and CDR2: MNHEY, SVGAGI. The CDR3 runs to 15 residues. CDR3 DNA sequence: TGTGCCAGCAGCCCCGACAGGGTTCGCAATCAGCCCCAGCATTTT. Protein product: CASSPDRVRNQPQHF.

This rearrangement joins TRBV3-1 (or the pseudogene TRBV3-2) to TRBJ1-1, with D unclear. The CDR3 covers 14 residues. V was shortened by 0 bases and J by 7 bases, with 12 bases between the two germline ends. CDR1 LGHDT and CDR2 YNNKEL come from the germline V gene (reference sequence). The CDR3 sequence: CASSQDTGRLEAFF. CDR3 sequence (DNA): TGTGCCAGCAGCCAAGATACCGGTCGGCTTGAAGCTTTCTTT.

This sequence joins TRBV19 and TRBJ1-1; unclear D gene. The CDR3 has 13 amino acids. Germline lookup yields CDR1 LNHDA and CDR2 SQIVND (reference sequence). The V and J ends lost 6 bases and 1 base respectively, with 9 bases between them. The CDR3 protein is CASSRFKNTEAFF. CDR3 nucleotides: TGTGCCAGTAGCCGCTTCAAGAACACTGAAGCTTTCTTT.

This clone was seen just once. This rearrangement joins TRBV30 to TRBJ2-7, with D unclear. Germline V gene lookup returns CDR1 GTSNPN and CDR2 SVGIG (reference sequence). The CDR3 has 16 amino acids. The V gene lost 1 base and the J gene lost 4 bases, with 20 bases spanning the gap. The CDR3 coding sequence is TGTGCCTGGAGTGACCAGCCCTACTCCGCCAATTACGAGCAGTACTTC. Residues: CAWSDQPYSANYEQYF.

CDR3 sequence (DNA): TGTGCCGTGGCCGGGGCCCAAAGGAACACCGGGGAGCTGTTTTTT. Translating it yields CAVAGAQRNTGELFF. The V call is TRBV19, the J call TRBJ2-2, with D perhaps matching TRBD1 or TRBD2 (5 bases each). CDR1 and CDR2 from the germline V gene are LNHDA and SQIVND (reference sequence). There are 15 residues in the CDR3. Trimming stripped 11 bases from V and 1 base from J, with 17 bases between.

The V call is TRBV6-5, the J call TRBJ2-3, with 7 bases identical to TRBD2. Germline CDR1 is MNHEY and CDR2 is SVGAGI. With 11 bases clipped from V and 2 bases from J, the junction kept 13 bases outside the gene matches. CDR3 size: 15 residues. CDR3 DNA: TGTGCCGTCCATCGCGGGGGATCGGCCACAGATACGCAGTATTTT. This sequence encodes CAVHRGGSATDTQYF.

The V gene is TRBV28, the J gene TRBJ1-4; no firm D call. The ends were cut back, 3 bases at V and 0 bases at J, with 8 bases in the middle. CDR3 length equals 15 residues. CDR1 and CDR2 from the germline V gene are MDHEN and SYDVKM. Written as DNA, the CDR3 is TGTGCCAGCAGTTTTAGTCTCGCAACTAATGAAAAACTGTTTTTT. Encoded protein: CASSFSLATNEKLFF.

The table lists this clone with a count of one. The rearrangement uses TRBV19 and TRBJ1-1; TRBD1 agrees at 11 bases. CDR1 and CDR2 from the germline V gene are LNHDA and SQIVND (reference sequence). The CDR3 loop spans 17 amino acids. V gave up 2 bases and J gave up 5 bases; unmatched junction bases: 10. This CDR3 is CASSILKGQGVGTEAFF. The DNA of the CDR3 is TGTGCCAGTAGTATATTAAAGGGACAGGGGGTTGGGACTGAAGCTTTCTTT. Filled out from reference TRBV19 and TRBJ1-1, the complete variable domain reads DGGITQSPKYLFRKEGQNVTLSCEQNLNHDAMYWYRQDPGQGLRLIYYSQIVNDFQKGDIAEGYSVSREKKESFPLTVTSAQKNPTAFYLCASSILKGQGVGTEAFFGQGTRLTVV.

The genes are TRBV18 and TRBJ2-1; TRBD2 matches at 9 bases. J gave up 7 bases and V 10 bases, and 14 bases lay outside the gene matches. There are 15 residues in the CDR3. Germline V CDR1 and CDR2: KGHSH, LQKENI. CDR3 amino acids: CATRSGGLNVNEQFF. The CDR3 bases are TGTGCCACGCGGAGCGGGGGGCTAAATGTAAATGAGCAGTTCTTC. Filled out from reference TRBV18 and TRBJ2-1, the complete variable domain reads NAGVMQNPRHLVRRRGQEARLRCSPMKGHSHVYWYRQLPEEGLKFMVYLQKENIIDESGMPKERFSAEFPKEGPSILRIQQVVRGDSAAYFCATRSGGLNVNEQFFGPGTRLTVL.

The DNA of the CDR3 is TGTGCCAGCAGCGTAGGGGGGTCTAGGGGTAATTCACCCCTCCACTTT. Translation: CASSVGGSRGNSPLHF. The chain couples TRBV9 to TRBJ1-6, with D maybe TRBD1 (5 bases). V was pared by 0 bases and J by 6 bases, with 13 bases between. Germline CDR1 is SGDLS and CDR2 is YYNGEE. The length of the CDR3 is 16 residues.

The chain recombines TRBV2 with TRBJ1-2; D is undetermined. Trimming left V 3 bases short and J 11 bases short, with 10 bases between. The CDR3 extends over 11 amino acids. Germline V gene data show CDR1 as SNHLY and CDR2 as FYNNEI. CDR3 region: CASSDLAGYTF. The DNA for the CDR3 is TGTGCCAGCAGTGACCTGGCGGGTTACACCTTC.

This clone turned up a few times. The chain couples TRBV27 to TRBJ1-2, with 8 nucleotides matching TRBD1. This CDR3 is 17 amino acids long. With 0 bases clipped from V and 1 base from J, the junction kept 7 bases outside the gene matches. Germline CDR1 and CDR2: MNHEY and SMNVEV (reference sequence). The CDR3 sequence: CASSLSYGRGRNYGYTF. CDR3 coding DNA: TGTGCCAGCAGTTTATCGTATGGCAGGGGGCGTAACTATGGCTACACCTTC.

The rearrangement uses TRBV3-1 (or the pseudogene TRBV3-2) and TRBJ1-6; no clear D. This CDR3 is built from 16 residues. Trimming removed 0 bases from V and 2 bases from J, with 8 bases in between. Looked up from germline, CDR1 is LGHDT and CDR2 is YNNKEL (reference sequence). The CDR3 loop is CASSQDSGTYNSPLHF. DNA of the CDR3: TGTGCCAGCAGCCAAGATTCGGGGACCTATAATTCACCCCTCCACTTT.

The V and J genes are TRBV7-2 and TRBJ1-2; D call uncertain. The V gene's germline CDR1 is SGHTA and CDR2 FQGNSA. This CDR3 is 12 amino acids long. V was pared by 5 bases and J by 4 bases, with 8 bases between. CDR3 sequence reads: CASSPGRYGYTF. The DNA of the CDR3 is TGTGCCAGCAGCCCCGGACGCTATGGCTACACCTTC.

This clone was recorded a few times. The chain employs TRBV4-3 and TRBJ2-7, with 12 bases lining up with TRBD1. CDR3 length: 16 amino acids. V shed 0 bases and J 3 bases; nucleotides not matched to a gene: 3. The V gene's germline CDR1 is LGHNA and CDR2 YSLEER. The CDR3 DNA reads TGCGCCAGCAGCCAAGAAGGGACAGGGGGCATCTACGAGCAGTACTTC. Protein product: CASSQEGTGGIYEQYF.

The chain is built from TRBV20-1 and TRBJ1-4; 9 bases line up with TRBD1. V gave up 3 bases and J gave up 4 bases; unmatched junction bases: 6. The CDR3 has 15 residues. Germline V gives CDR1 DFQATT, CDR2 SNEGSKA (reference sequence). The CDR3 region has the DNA TGCAGTGCTAGTGACCGACAGGGGGTTAATGAAAAACTGTTTTTT. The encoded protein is CSASDRQGVNEKLFF.

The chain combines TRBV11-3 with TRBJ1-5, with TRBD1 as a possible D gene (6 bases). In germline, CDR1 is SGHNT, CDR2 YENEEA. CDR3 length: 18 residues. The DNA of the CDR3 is TGTGCACACTCGTGGGGGGCGGATTCAAGAATTAGCAATCAGCCCCAGCATTTT. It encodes CAHSWGADSRISNQPQHF.

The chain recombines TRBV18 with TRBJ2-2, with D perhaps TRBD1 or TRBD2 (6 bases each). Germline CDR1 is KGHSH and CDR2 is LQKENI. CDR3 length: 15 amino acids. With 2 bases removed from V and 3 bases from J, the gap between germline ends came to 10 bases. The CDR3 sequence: CASSPNGGDTGELFF. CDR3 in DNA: TGTGCCAGCTCACCAAACGGGGGCGACACCGGGGAGCTGTTTTTT.

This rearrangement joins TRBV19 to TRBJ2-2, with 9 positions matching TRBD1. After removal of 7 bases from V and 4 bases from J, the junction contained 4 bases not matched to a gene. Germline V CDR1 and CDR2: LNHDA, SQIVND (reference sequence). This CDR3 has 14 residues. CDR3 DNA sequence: TGTGCCAGTACCCGGACAGGGGTCACCGGGGAGCTGTTTTTT. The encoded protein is CASTRTGVTGELFF.

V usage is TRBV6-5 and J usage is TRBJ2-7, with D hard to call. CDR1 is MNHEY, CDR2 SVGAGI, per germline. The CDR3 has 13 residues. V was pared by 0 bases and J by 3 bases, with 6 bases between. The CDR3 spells CASSYSQSYEQYF. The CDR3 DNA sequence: TGTGCCAGCAGTTACTCTCAAAGCTACGAGCAGTACTTC.

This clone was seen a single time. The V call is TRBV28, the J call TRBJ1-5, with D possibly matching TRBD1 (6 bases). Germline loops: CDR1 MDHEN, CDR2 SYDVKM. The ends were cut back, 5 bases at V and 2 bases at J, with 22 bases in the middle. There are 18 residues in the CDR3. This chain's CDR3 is CASSRTVASNRGNQPQHF. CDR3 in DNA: TGTGCCAGCAGTCGGACAGTAGCCTCAAACCGAGGCAATCAGCCCCAGCATTTT.

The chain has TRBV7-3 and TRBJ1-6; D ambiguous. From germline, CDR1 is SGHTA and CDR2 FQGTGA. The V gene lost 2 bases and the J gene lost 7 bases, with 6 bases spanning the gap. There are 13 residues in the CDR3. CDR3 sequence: CASSLSPNSPLHF. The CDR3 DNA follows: TGTGCCAGCAGCTTATCCCCAAATTCACCCCTCCACTTT.

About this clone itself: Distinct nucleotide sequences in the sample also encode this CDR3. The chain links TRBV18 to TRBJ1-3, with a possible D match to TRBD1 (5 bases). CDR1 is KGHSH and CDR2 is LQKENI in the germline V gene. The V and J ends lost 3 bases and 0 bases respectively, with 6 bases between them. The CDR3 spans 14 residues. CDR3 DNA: TGTGCCAGCTCACCTCAGGGCTCTGGAAACACCATATATTTT. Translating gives CASSPQGSGNTIYF.

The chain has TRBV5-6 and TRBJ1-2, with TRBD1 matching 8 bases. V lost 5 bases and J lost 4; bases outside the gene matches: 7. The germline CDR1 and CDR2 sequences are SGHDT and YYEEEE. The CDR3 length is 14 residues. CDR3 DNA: TGTGCCAGCAGTCGGGACAGGAGACCCTATGGCTACACCTTC. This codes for CASSRDRRPYGYTF.

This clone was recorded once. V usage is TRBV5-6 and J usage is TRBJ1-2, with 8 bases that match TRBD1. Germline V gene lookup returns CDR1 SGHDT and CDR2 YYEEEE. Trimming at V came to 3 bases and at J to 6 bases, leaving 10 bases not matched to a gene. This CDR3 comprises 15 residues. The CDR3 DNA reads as TGTGCCAGCAGCTCCGACAGGGGAGATTTGGATGGCTACACCTTC. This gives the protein CASSSDRGDLDGYTF.

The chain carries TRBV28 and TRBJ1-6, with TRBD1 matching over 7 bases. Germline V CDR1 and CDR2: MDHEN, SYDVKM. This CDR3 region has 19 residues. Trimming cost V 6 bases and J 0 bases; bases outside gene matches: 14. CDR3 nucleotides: TGTGCCAGCAGGATCCGACCTCCAGGGGGGAGCTCCTATAATTCACCCCTCCACTTT. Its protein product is CASRIRPPGGSSYNSPLHF.

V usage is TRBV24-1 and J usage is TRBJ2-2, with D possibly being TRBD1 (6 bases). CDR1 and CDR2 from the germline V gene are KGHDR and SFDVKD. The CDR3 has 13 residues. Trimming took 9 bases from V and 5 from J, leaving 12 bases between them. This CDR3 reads CATYATGTGELFF. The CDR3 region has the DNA TGTGCCACCTATGCTACAGGGACCGGGGAGCTGTTTTTT.

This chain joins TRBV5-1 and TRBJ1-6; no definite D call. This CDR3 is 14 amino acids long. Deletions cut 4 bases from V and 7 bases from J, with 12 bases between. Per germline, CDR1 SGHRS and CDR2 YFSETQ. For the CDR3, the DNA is TGCGCCAGCAGCCTTGGAGGTAACAATTCACCCCTCCACTTT. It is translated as CASSLGGNNSPLHF.

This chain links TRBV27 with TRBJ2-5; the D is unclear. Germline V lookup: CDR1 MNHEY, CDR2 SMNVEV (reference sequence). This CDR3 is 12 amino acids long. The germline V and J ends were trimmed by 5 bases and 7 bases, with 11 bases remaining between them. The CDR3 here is CASSPALGTQYF. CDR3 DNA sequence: TGTGCCAGCAGTCCTGCCCTGGGGACCCAGTACTTC.

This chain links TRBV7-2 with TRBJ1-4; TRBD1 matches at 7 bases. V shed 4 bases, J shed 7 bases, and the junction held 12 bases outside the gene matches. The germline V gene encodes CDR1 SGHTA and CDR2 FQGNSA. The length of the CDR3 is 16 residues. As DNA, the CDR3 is TGTGCCAGCAGCTCACCCACGACAGGGTACAGTGAAAAACTGTTTTTT. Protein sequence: CASSSPTTGYSEKLFF.